Presented here are 8 T cell receptor beta chains from one specimen sequenced in a study of graft-versus-host responses after intestinal transplantation. Only in-frame clones appear in the TCRdb table, and some are missing; sequencing was by immunoSEQ multiplex PCR. The table records 40,000 or so clones, 90% to 95% of them present only once. Their antigens remain unidentified. The input for sequencing was unstimulated CD8+ T cells sorted from spleen or lymph node cells, taken before transplant. The receptors derive from a human donor who was the organ donor for an intestinal transplant.

The V and J genes are TRBV6-9 and TRBJ1-2, with 8 nucleotides matching TRBD1. CDR3 length: 14 residues. J was trimmed by 4 bases and V by 6 bases; bases with no gene match: 7. Looked up from germline, CDR1 is MNHGY and CDR2 is SVAAGI. CDR3 sequence: CASRPTGAFYGYTF. The CDR3 region has the DNA TGTGCCAGCAGACCGACAGGGGCTTTCTATGGCTACACCTTC.

This sequence joins TRBV9 and TRBJ2-1; 8 bases agree with TRBD2. Germline CDR1 is SGDLS and CDR2 is YYNGEE. After removal of 4 bases from V and 4 bases from J, the junction contained 10 bases not matched to a gene. This CDR3 is 16 amino acids long. The CDR3 nucleotides read TGTGCCAGCAGCCCACCGAGAGCTAGCGGGTACAATGAGCAGTTCTTC. Translated: CASSPPRASGYNEQFF.

The chain employs TRBV4-3 and TRBJ1-5, with D uncertain. The CDR3 length is 15 residues. The V gene's germline CDR1 is LGHNA and CDR2 YSLEER. V was trimmed by 4 bases and J by 2 bases, leaving 12 bases between them. In nucleotides, the CDR3 is TGCGCCAGCAGCCCGAGATGGGTGGGCAATCAGCCCCAGCATTTT. Protein: CASSPRWVGNQPQHF.

The chain has TRBV7-2 and TRBJ2-3; the match to TRBD1 covers 9 bases. CDR3 length: 17 residues. Germline CDR1 reads SGHTA; CDR2 reads FQGNSA. V was clipped by 1 base and J by 4 bases; unmatched bases: 9. CDR3 nucleotide sequence: TGTGCCAGCAGCTTAGTGTGGGGACAGGGTATTTCAGATACGCAGTATTTT. It is translated as CASSLVWGQGISDTQYF.

The V call is TRBV6-6, the J call TRBJ2-3; possibly TRBD1 or TRBD2 for D (5 bases each). This CDR3 contains 14 residues. Germline V gene data show CDR1 as MNHNY and CDR2 as SVGAGI (reference sequence). V lost 2 bases and J 4 bases, leaving 10 bases between the germline ends. The CDR3 DNA sequence: TGTGCCAGCAGTTACGTGGGGGTGGCAGATACGCAGTATTTT. It yields the protein CASSYVGVADTQYF.

The rearrangement links TRBV4-2 to TRBJ2-1, with TRBD2 as a possible D gene (5 bases). V lost 4 bases to trimming and J lost 3 bases, with 16 bases between them. The CDR3 is 16 residues long. Germline V gene lookup returns CDR1 LGHNA and CDR2 YNFKEQ. In DNA, the CDR3 is TGTGCCAGCAGCCGCCCCGCGGGTACCCTCTACAATGAGCAGTTCTTC. This codes for CASSRPAGTLYNEQFF.

The chain carries TRBV27 and TRBJ1-4; no clear D. Germline assignment: CDR1 MNHEY and CDR2 SMNVEV (reference sequence). Deletions cut 0 bases from V and 7 bases from J, with 12 bases between. The CDR3 is made up of 15 amino acids. The CDR3 DNA follows: TGTGCCAGCAGTTTATCCCACGGACGGACTGAAAAACTGTTTTTT. The encoded protein is CASSLSHGRTEKLFF.

The chain couples TRBV6-1 to TRBJ2-7, with 9 nucleotides matching TRBD2. Trimming took 5 bases from V and 1 from J; bases not matched to a gene: 6. The germline V gene has CDR1 MNHNS and CDR2 SASEGT. The CDR3 is 15 amino acids. The chain's CDR3 is CASSNHLAGSYEQYF. The CDR3 region has the DNA TGTGCCAGCAGTAACCACCTAGCGGGGTCCTACGAGCAGTACTTC.